The clone carrying this T cell receptor beta chain came up a few times. In germline, CDR1 is SGHVS, CDR2 FNYEAQ. Trimming cost V 5 bases and J 0 bases; bases outside gene matches: 10. The CDR3 spans 19 residues. TCRdb reprocessed the reads with MiXCR, giving one entry per CDR3 protein. The sample yields about 360,000 distinct CDR3 sequences, around a sixth seen once. The data originate from a study of T cell repertoires in cytomegalovirus infection. The V gene is TRBV7-6, the J gene TRBJ2-1; 13 bases fit TRBD2. The receptor's source is a human donor in good health (CMV status not recorded). Some clones in this sample may be carry-over from other donors' samples. Sequenced material: PBMCs. CDR3 sequence (DNA): TGTGCCAGCAGCGCCTTGGGACTAGCGGGATGGAGCTCCTACAATGAGCAGTTCTTC. Translating gives CASSALGLAGWSSYNEQFF.